The 17 T cell receptor beta chains reported below all come from one sample, sequenced in a study of blood T cells in healthy people across ages. Alongside a J-beta primer mix, a sample-barcoded 5' primer served in a second PCR lasting about 7 to 11 cycles. One entry per CDR3 protein results from TCRdb running MiXCR on the 5' RACE reads. The sample yields about 640,000 distinct CDR3 sequences, under 70% seen once. Material: blood. Receptors were obtained from a man aged 55 to 69 in good health.

This chain joins TRBV27 and TRBJ2-7, with D unresolved. This CDR3 is 15 amino acids long. V dropped 7 bases and J dropped 2 bases, with 18 bases sitting between them. CDR1 and CDR2 from the germline V gene are MNHEY and SMNVEV (reference sequence). CDR3 in amino acids: CASTFRASAPYEQYF. The CDR3 bases are TGTGCCAGCACTTTCCGAGCCTCGGCCCCCTACGAGCAGTACTTC.

The J gene is TRBJ1-2, the V gene TRBV7-2; D possibly corresponds to TRBD1 (6 bases). Germline-derived CDR1 and CDR2 are SGHTA and FQGNSA. Trimming removed 10 bases from V and 0 bases from J, with 24 bases in between. This CDR3 region has 17 residues. In nucleotides, the CDR3 is TGTGCCACCCCGGGGTTGAGGGGGAGTTATTCTAACTATGGCTACACCTTC. Its protein product is CATPGLRGSYSNYGYTF.

The table lists this clonotype with a few counts. The chain combines TRBV7-4 with TRBJ2-3; D possibly corresponds to TRBD1 (5 bases). The CDR3 totals 16 residues. CDR1 and CDR2 from the germline V gene are SGHVT and SQSDAQ. The V and J ends lost 3 bases and 8 bases respectively, with 21 bases between them. The CDR3 bases are TGTGCCAGCAGCTTGTTCCGGACCGCCCCTAGGGGTACGCAGTATTTT. Residues: CASSLFRTAPRGTQYF.

The chain couples TRBV3-1 to TRBJ1-4; no firm D call. V was pared by 4 bases and J by 10 bases, with 7 bases between. The CDR3 has 11 amino acids. Germline values: CDR1 LGHDT, CDR2 YNNKEL (reference sequence). CDR3 loop: CASSREGKLFF. In DNA form, the CDR3 reads TGTGCCAGCAGCCGAGAGGGAAAACTGTTTTTT.

This clonotype appeared a few times. The J gene is TRBJ2-1, the V gene TRBV29-1, with a weak D call TRBD1 (6 bases). This CDR3 is 13 amino acids long. Germline CDR1 SQVTM, CDR2 ANQGSEA. The V end lost 5 bases, the J end lost 7 bases, and 15 bases lay between the germline ends. The CDR3 protein is CSVQRGSLNEQFF. CDR3 DNA: TGCAGCGTTCAGAGGGGGTCGTTAAATGAGCAGTTCTTC.

J is TRBJ2-5 and V is TRBV29-1; the D gene is possibly TRBD2 (6 bases). This CDR3 is built from 11 residues. In germline, CDR1 is SQVTM, CDR2 ANQGSEA. The V end lost 5 bases, the J end lost 9 bases, and 13 bases lay between the germline ends. Written as DNA, the CDR3 is TGCAGCGTTAGTGGAGGGGCGCCCCAGTACTTC. Its translation is CSVSGGAPQYF.

The chain joins TRBV20-1 to TRBJ2-1; 7 bases align to TRBD2. Germline CDR1 DFQATT, CDR2 SNEGSKA (reference sequence). CDR3 length: 14 amino acids. J lost 8 bases, V lost 3 bases, and 10 bases had no gene match. The CDR3 bases are TGCAGTGCTAGCCCCTCGCGGGGGTCCGATGAGCAGTTCTTC. Its translation: CSASPSRGSDEQFF.

This clonotype was detected only once. Possible read error: a much larger clone is one base away. J is TRBJ2-3 and V is TRBV7-2; D possibly corresponds to TRBD2 (6 bases). The CDR3 length is 14 residues. The germline CDR1 and CDR2 sequences are SGHTA and FQGNSA. The CDR3 loop reads CASSRGLSTDAQYF. CDR3 in DNA: TGTGCCAGCAGCAGGGGACTTAGCACAGATGCGCAGTATTTT.

The chain uses TRBV29-1 and TRBJ2-5; 7 bases agree with TRBD1. Germline CDR1 and CDR2: SQVTM and ANQGSEA. Trimming cost V 0 bases and J 2 bases; bases outside gene matches: 0. This CDR3 is 13 amino acids long. The chain's CDR3 is CSVEDRGQETQYF. The CDR3, as DNA: TGCAGCGTTGAAGACAGGGGGCAAGAGACCCAGTACTTC. Full variable domain (rest looked up from reference TRBV29-1 and TRBJ2-5): SAVISQKPSRDICQRGTSLTIQCQVDSQVTMMFWYRQQPGQSLTLIATANQGSEATYESGFVIDKFPISRPNLTFSTLTVSNMSPEDSSIYLCSVEDRGQETQYFGPGTRLLVL.

This clonotype has just one count. This chain links TRBV12-3 or TRBV12-4 with TRBJ2-3; TRBD1 aligns across 7 bases. V lost 6 bases to trimming and J lost 5 bases; unmatched junction nucleotides: 11. The CDR3 runs 15 residues. The chain's CDR3 is CASSLRDRGVDTQYF. The CDR3 coding sequence is TGTGCCAGCAGCCTCCGGGACAGAGGAGTAGATACGCAGTATTTT.

The sample holds a few counts of this clonotype. V and J are TRBV7-9 and TRBJ1-2; TRBD1 agrees at 11 bases. V lost 5 bases to trimming and J lost 7 bases; unmatched junction nucleotides: 3. The CDR3 length is 13 residues. The germline V gene has CDR1 SEHNR and CDR2 FQNEAQ (reference sequence). CDR3 nucleotides: TGTGCCAGCAGCCGGACAGGGGGCGGTGGCTACACCTTC. This encodes CASSRTGGGGYTF.

The genes are TRBV12-3 or TRBV12-4 and TRBJ2-7, with D perhaps matching TRBD1 (5 bases). This CDR3 region has 11 residues. V lost 6 bases to trimming and J lost 10 bases, with 13 bases between them. Here the CDR3 DNA reads TGTGCCAGCAGCCGCCAGGGTTTTCAGTACTTC. This gives the protein CASSRQGFQYF.

This clonotype was observed at least ten times. This chain links TRBV20-1 with TRBJ2-7, with TRBD1 identical over 7 bases. V trimming: 5 bases; J trimming: 3 bases; junction bases outside the gene matches: 10. This CDR3 spans 14 amino acids. Per germline, CDR1 DFQATT and CDR2 SNEGSKA (reference sequence). The CDR3 loop is CSAHRQGWIYEQYF. CDR3 bases: TGCAGTGCTCACAGACAGGGATGGATCTACGAGCAGTACTTC.

The CDR3 DNA is TGCAGTGCACCGACTAGCAGGGATACGCAGTATTTT. It specifies CSAPTSRDTQYF. The V gene is TRBV20-1, the J gene TRBJ2-3, with 7 nucleotides matching TRBD2. Germline V gene data show CDR1 as DFQATT and CDR2 as SNEGSKA (reference sequence). Trimming at V came to 6 bases and at J to 6 bases, leaving 6 bases not matched to a gene. This CDR3 has 12 amino acids.

About this clonotype itself: Given a much more abundant clone one base away, this may be a read error. V is TRBV12-3 or TRBV12-4 and J is TRBJ1-2, with D perhaps TRBD1 (5 bases). V was cut by 3 bases and J by 8 bases, with 16 bases left in between. The CDR3 spans 14 residues. The CDR3 loop reads CASSFTDGARGYTF. The CDR3, as DNA: TGTGCCAGCAGTTTTACCGACGGGGCGAGGGGCTACACCTTC.

V and J are TRBV5-1 and TRBJ2-3; 11 nucleotides line up with TRBD1. V was clipped by 0 bases and J by 4 bases; unmatched bases: 10. This CDR3 spans 18 amino acids. Germline CDR1 and CDR2: SGHRS and YFSETQ. CDR3 DNA sequence: TGCGCCAGCAGCTTGGGGTATCTTGGGACAGGGGGTTCAGATACGCAGTATTTT. Translating gives CASSLGYLGTGGSDTQYF.

This clonotype was seen more than once but under ten times. This chain joins TRBV20-1 and TRBJ2-1; TRBD2 might be the D (5 bases). Germline loops: CDR1 DFQATT, CDR2 SNEGSKA (reference sequence). The CDR3 is 11 amino acids. V lost 6 bases and J lost 9, with 12 bases in between. The CDR3 DNA sequence: TGCAGTGCACTAAAGAGGGTTGAGCAGTTCTTC. This gives the protein CSALKRVEQFF.